Listed below are T cell receptor beta chains from one sample, sequenced in a study of chemoradiotherapy in HPV16-positive cancers. Produced via immunoSEQ multiplex PCR; TCRdb's table is partial and in-frame only. This sample has about 14,000 clones; about 70% occur once, and the top ten carry approximately 9.3%. Sample acquisition took place from a patient who underwent chemoradiotherapy. All receptors come from a human donor with HPV-associated anogenital cancer. Each CDR3 is given with its conserved first and last residue. Fields, in order: CDR3 length, J gene, V gene, D gene, clone size, CDR3 protein, CDR3 DNA. D genes are given only for firm matches. Size values are once, few and many counts, or a class for expanded clones, and some rows have none.

length: 12
J: TRBJ2-7
V: TRBV11-2
D: -
size: -
CDR3: CASSLLGHEQYF
DNA: TGTGCCAGCAGCTTATTGGGCCACGAGCAGTACTTC

length: 12
J: TRBJ1-5
V: TRBV10-3
D: -
size: few
CDR3: CAISGGDQPQHF
DNA: TGTGCCATCAGTGGCGGAGATCAGCCCCAGCATTTT

length: 12
J: TRBJ1-4
V: TRBV6-1
D: -
size: -
CDR3: CASSLRNEKLFF
DNA: TGTGCCAGCAGTTTACGAAATGAAAAACTGTTTTTT

length: 13
J: TRBJ1-1
V: TRBV9
D: -
size: -
CDR3: CASSPMTHTEAFF
DNA: TGTGCCAGCAGCCCAATGACTCACACTGAAGCTTTCTTT

length: 14
J: TRBJ1-3
V: TRBV14
D: TRBD1
size: few
CDR3: CASSRGTAGNTIYF
DNA: TGTGCCAGCAGCCGAGGGACAGCTGGAAACACCATATATTTT

length: 13
J: TRBJ2-5
V: TRBV4-1
D: -
size: -
CDR3: CASSSTVRETQYF
DNA: TGCGCCAGCAGCTCGACAGTCCGTGAGACCCAGTACTTC

length: 12
J: TRBJ2-3
V: TRBV6-1
D: -
size: -
CDR3: CASSLQGPTQYF
DNA: TGTGCCAGCAGTCTCCAGGGTCCTACGCAGTATTTT

length: 16
J: TRBJ2-1
V: TRBV7-8
D: -
size: once
CDR3: CASSLKSSPPFNEQFF
DNA: TGTGCCAGCAGCTTAAAGAGTTCTCCGCCTTTCAATGAGCAGTTCTTC

length: 15
J: TRBJ2-7
V: TRBV7-2
D: TRBD2
size: few
CDR3: CASSPVAGGSYEQYF
DNA: TGTGCCAGCAGCCCCGTAGCGGGAGGCTCCTACGAGCAGTACTTC

length: 14
J: TRBJ2-7
V: TRBV15
D: -
size: -
CDR3: CATSRDRSSYEQYF
DNA: TGTGCCACCAGCCGGGACCGTTCCTCCTACGAGCAGTACTTC

length: 15
J: TRBJ1-2
V: TRBV5-1
D: -
size: -
CDR3: CASSSSGTSNYGYTF
DNA: TGCGCCAGCAGCTCGTCCGGGACATCTAACTATGGCTACACCTTC

length: 12
J: TRBJ1-1
V: TRBV23-1
D: -
size: -
CDR3: CASSQAPREAFF
DNA: TGCGCCAGCAGTCAGGCCCCGAGGGAAGCTTTCTTT

length: 14
J: TRBJ2-7
V: TRBV6-1
D: -
size: -
CDR3: CASSALGWPYEQYF
DNA: TGTGCCAGCAGTGCCCTGGGTTGGCCCTACGAGCAGTACTTC

length: 17
J: TRBJ2-7
V: TRBV14
D: -
size: -
CDR3: CASSQGARPVLSYEQYF
DNA: TGTGCCAGCAGCCAAGGTGCCCGCCCGGTCCTCTCCTACGAGCAGTACTTC

length: 13
J: TRBJ2-2
V: TRBV6-5
D: TRBD2
size: -
CDR3: CASSLGLAGELFF
DNA: TGTGCCAGCAGCCTAGGACTAGCCGGGGAGCTGTTTTTT

length: 15
J: TRBJ1-5
V: TRBV9
D: -
size: few
CDR3: CASSSDGLSNQPQHF
DNA: TGTGCCAGCAGCTCAGACGGGCTCAGCAATCAGCCCCAGCATTTT

length: 15
J: TRBJ2-3
V: TRBV7-9
D: TRBD2
size: -
CDR3: CASSNLRTSADTQYF
DNA: TGTGCCAGCAGCAATCTTCGGACTAGCGCGGATACGCAGTATTTT

length: 16
J: TRBJ2-2
V: TRBV10-3
D: -
size: -
CDR3: CAISENPPGVAGELFF
DNA: TGTGCCATCAGTGAAAACCCCCCAGGGGTGGCTGGGGAGCTGTTTTTT

length: 15
J: TRBJ2-5
V: TRBV7-2
D: TRBD2
size: -
CDR3: CASSPGSSGKETQYF
DNA: TGTGCCAGCAGCCCTGGGTCTAGCGGGAAAGAGACCCAGTACTTC

length: 19
J: TRBJ2-3
V: TRBV27
D: -
size: -
CDR3: CASRHGVVSLGPSTDTQYF
DNA: TGTGCCAGCAGGCACGGGGTGGTGTCCCTCGGTCCTAGCACAGATACGCAGTATTTT

length: 15
J: TRBJ2-1
V: TRBV15
D: -
size: -
CDR3: CATNQYSNRADEQFF
DNA: TGTGCCACCAACCAATACTCTAACAGGGCTGATGAGCAGTTCTTC

length: 14
J: TRBJ1-4
V: TRBV6-5
D: -
size: -
CDR3: CASSDDFSNEKLFF
DNA: TGTGCCAGCAGCGACGACTTTTCTAATGAAAAACTGTTTTTT

length: 11
J: TRBJ2-3
V: TRBV5-6
D: -
size: -
CDR3: CASSHRDTQYF
DNA: TGTGCCAGCAGCCATAGAGATACGCAGTATTTT

length: 11
J: TRBJ2-1
V: TRBV5-1
D: -
size: -
CDR3: CASSLYTEQFF
DNA: TGCGCCAGCAGCTTGTATACTGAGCAGTTCTTC

length: 13
J: TRBJ1-2
V: TRBV6-6
D: -
size: few
CDR3: CASSYQDRHGYTF
DNA: TGTGCCAGCAGTTACCAGGACCGACATGGCTACACCTTC

length: 16
J: TRBJ2-1
V: TRBV6-6
D: TRBD2
size: -
CDR3: CASSLTGTSGRSEQFF
DNA: TGTGCCAGCAGTTTAACCGGGACTAGCGGGAGAAGTGAGCAGTTCTTC

length: 13
J: TRBJ1-3
V: TRBV18
D: -
size: -
CDR3: CASSLGSGNTIYF
DNA: TGTGCCAGCTCTTTGGGCTCTGGAAACACCATATATTTT

length: 14
J: TRBJ1-1
V: TRBV6-1
D: -
size: once
CDR3: CASSEFYGLEKAFF
DNA: TGTGCCAGCAGTGAATTTTACGGGCTAGAGAAGGCTTTCTTT

length: 13
J: TRBJ1-1
V: TRBV5-5
D: -
size: -
CDR3: CASSFYENTEAFF
DNA: TGTGCCAGCAGTTTTTACGAGAACACTGAAGCTTTCTTT